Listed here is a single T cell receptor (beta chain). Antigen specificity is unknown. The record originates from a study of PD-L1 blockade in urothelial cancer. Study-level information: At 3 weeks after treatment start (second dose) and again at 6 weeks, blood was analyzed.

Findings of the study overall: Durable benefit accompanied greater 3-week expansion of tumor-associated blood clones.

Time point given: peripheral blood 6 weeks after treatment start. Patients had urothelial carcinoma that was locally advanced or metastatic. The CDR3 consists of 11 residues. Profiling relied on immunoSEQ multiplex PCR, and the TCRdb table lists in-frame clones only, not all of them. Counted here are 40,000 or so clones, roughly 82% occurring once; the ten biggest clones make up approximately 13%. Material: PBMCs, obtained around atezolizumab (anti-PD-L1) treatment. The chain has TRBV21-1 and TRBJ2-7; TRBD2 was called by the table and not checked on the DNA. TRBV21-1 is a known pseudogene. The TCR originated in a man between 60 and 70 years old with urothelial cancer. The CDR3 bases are TGTGCCAGCAGCCCTCGCTACGAGCAGTACTTC. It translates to CASSPRYEQYF.